The entry that follows covers one T cell receptor beta chain sequence. The CDR3 has 15 amino acids. After removal of 3 bases from V and 7 bases from J, the junction contained 10 bases not matched to a gene. The germline V gene encodes CDR1 MDHEN and CDR2 SYDVKM. This record comes from a study of blood T cell repertoires in COVID-19. Looking at the study overall: The United States, Italy and Spain provided the acute and convalescent COVID-19 samples. The cDNA or gDNA used as material had been derived from T cells, B-cell-depleted T cells, or PBMCs.

Authors' methods: Estimation of nucleated cell counts relied on the amplification of reference gene primers. Sequencing used immunoSEQ multiplex PCR; TCRdb keeps in-frame clones, though not all of them. V and J calls and clone size are those listed in that table; D and trimming were worked out from the DNA. The sample lists approximately 210,000 clones, 83% seen once, with 2% to 3% in the top ten. The chain combines TRBV28 with TRBJ1-2; 8 bases line up with TRBD1. Sequencing was performed on peripheral blood. The TCR originated in a woman aged 40 to 50 with active or convalescent COVID-19. CDR3 DNA sequence: TGTGCCAGCAGTTTGAACGGCAGGGGGCGTGGTGGCTACACCTTC. This gives the protein CASSLNGRGRGGYTF.